One and the same sample provided the 29 T cell receptor beta chains below, sequenced in a study of shared clonotypes between healthy human individuals. Measured with immunoSEQ multiplex PCR; TCRdb has only the in-frame clones, and not every one. The repertoire holds around 2.1 million clones, around 95% seen once, with 0.13% in the top ten. Sequencing was performed on naive CD4+ T cells sorted from blood. Sample subset: CD45RA+ positively selected. The receptors shown here come from a man aged 18-30 years in good health.

The V gene is TRBV7-2, the J gene TRBJ1-4; D remains ambiguous. CDR1 is SGHTA, CDR2 FQGNSA, per germline. The germline V and J ends were trimmed by 1 base and 7 bases, with 10 bases remaining between them. The CDR3 has 14 residues. CDR3: CASSLVQRGEKLFF. Here the CDR3 DNA reads TGTGCCAGCAGCTTAGTACAGCGGGGTGAAAAACTGTTTTTT.

The CDR3 protein is CASSLDGNEQFF. The DNA for the CDR3 is TGTGCCAGCAGCTTAGATGGAAATGAGCAGTTCTTC. The chain links TRBV7-6 to TRBJ2-1; the D is unclear. Per the germline V gene, CDR1 is SGHVS and CDR2 is FNYEAQ. The CDR3 consists of 12 residues. The ends were cut back, 1 base at V and 7 bases at J, with 5 bases in the middle.

The chain employs TRBV19 and TRBJ1-2; no firm D call. The CDR3 contains 16 residues. V was pared by 4 bases and J by 4 bases, with 19 bases between. The V gene's germline CDR1 is LNHDA and CDR2 SQIVND (reference sequence). CDR3 loop: CASSTRTTGLIYGYTF. The CDR3 nucleotides are TGTGCCAGTAGTACCCGAACAACCGGACTGATCTATGGCTACACCTTC.

The rearrangement joins TRBV6-1 to TRBJ2-7; D is possibly TRBD2 (7 bases). Germline V gene lookup returns CDR1 MNHNS and CDR2 SASEGT. This CDR3 contains 14 residues. V was pared by 2 bases and J by 5 bases, with 13 bases between. DNA for the CDR3: TGTGCCAGCAGTGAAAGGGGGGGTCCGGACGAGCAGTACTTC. It translates to CASSERGGPDEQYF.

This clone occurred once. CDR3 region: CASSTRDNTEAFF. The DNA for the CDR3 is TGTGCCAGCAGCACCCGGGATAACACTGAAGCTTTCTTT. The chain recombines TRBV9 with TRBJ1-1, with unresolved D. V lost 4 bases to trimming and J lost 2 bases, with 9 bases between them. CDR3 length: 13 residues. CDR1 and CDR2 from the germline V gene are SGDLS and YYNGEE.

To note about this clone: The sample has other DNA sequences that encode this CDR3 too. The chain couples TRBV10-3 to TRBJ2-3; D perhaps matches TRBD2 (5 bases). The V end lost 3 bases, the J end lost 1 base, and 8 bases lay between the germline ends. The CDR3 sequence is 14 residues long. Germline lookup yields CDR1 ENHRY and CDR2 SYGVKD. The CDR3 DNA reads TGTGCCATCAGTGAATCAGCGGGCACAGATACGCAGTATTTT. Encoded protein: CAISESAGTDTQYF.

The chain combines TRBV7-9 with TRBJ2-1, with D perhaps TRBD1 (6 bases). The V gene's germline CDR1 is SEHNR and CDR2 FQNEAQ (reference sequence). The V gene lost 4 bases and the J gene lost 0 bases, with 16 bases spanning the gap. This CDR3 spans 17 amino acids. Here the CDR3 reads CASSSEGVHRSYNEQFF. CDR3 nucleotide sequence: TGTGCCAGCAGCTCCGAGGGGGTCCATCGCTCCTACAATGAGCAGTTCTTC.

This sequence joins TRBV7-2 and TRBJ2-2; perhaps TRBD2 as D (5 bases). Germline V gene data show CDR1 as SGHTA and CDR2 as FQGNSA. The CDR3 covers 17 residues. The V and J ends lost 1 base and 0 bases respectively, with 12 bases between them. The DNA of the CDR3 is TGTGCCAGCAGCTTAGTAGGCGGGTCCGCGAACACCGGGGAGCTGTTTTTT. Its translation is CASSLVGGSANTGELFF.

The V call is TRBV11-2, the J call TRBJ2-5; D perhaps matches TRBD2 (7 bases). Trimming shortened V by 1 base and J by 5 bases, and 11 bases separated the two germline ends. The germline gives CDR1 SGHAT, CDR2 FQNNGV. This CDR3 has 14 amino acids. As DNA, the CDR3 is TGTGCCAGCAGCTTAGCCAGGGGAGGGGAGACCCAGTACTTC. Translated: CASSLARGGETQYF.

This chain links TRBV15 with TRBJ2-7; D uncertain. This CDR3 has 15 residues. The germline V gene has CDR1 LNHNV and CDR2 YYDKDF (reference sequence). V was pared by 1 base and J by 3 bases, with 13 bases between. The CDR3 nucleotides read TGTGCCACCAGCAGAGGCCTGGACGGAAGCTACGAGCAGTACTTC. Protein sequence: CATSRGLDGSYEQYF. Full variable domain (rest looked up from reference TRBV15 and TRBJ2-7): DAMVIQNPRYQVTQFGKPVTLSCSQTLNHNVMYWYQQKSSQAPKLLFHYYDKDFNNEADTPDNFQSRRPNTSFCFLDIRSPGLGDTAMYLCATSRGLDGSYEQYFGPGTRLTVT.

V usage is TRBV4-1 and J usage is TRBJ2-1; possibly TRBD1 for D (5 bases). Trimming removed 0 bases from V and 6 bases from J, with 12 bases in between. Germline CDR1 reads MGHRA; CDR2 reads YSYEKL. The CDR3 is 15 residues long. This CDR3 reads CASSQDGAGLNEQFF. CDR3 nucleotides: TGCGCCAGCAGCCAAGATGGGGCAGGGCTCAATGAGCAGTTCTTC.

This chain connects TRBV21-1 to TRBJ2-7; the table assigns TRBD1, which was not confirmed against the DNA. TRBV21-1 is a documented pseudogene. This CDR3 has 13 residues. The CDR3 protein is CASRGQGLYEQYF. DNA for the CDR3: TGTGCCAGCAGAGGACAGGGTTTATACGAGCAGTACTTC.

Concerning this clone itself: This sample includes further DNA sequences coding for the same CDR3. The chain is built from TRBV5-1 and TRBJ2-7, with D possibly TRBD2 on 6 matching bases. Per germline, CDR1 SGHRS and CDR2 YFSETQ. V dropped 0 bases and J dropped 3 bases, with 10 bases sitting between them. The CDR3 length is 14 residues. The CDR3: CASSLVGSGYEQYF. CDR3 sequence (DNA): TGCGCCAGCAGCTTGGTCGGGAGCGGCTACGAGCAGTACTTC.

The chain employs TRBV18 and TRBJ1-2; D gene unclear. CDR1 is KGHSH, CDR2 LQKENI, per germline. Trimming pared 7 bases from V and 5 bases from J, leaving 11 bases between. The CDR3 has 12 amino acids. For the CDR3, the DNA is TGTGCCAGCTATTCGGCGGATTATGGCTACACCTTC. Amino acids: CASYSADYGYTF.

The chain recombines TRBV28 with TRBJ1-5; D remains unclear. Germline V gene sequence: CDR1 MDHEN, CDR2 SYDVKM. The CDR3 length is 14 residues. The V and J ends lost 5 bases and 0 bases respectively, with 8 bases between them. The CDR3 here is CASSRLYSNQPQHF. CDR3 sequence (DNA): TGTGCCAGCAGTCGTCTGTATAGCAATCAGCCCCAGCATTTT. Drawing the rest from reference TRBV28 and TRBJ1-5, the complete variable domain is DVKVTQSSRYLVKRTGEKVFLECVQDMDHENMFWYRQDPGLGLRLIYFSYDVKMKEKGDIPEGYSVSREKKERFSLILESASTNQTSMYLCASSRLYSNQPQHFGDGTRLSIL.

The gene calls are TRBV12-5 and TRBJ1-2; tentative D call: TRBD1 (5 bases). Germline lookup yields CDR1 LGHNT and CDR2 FRNRAP. This CDR3 spans 16 amino acids. The V gene lost 2 bases and the J gene lost 3 bases, with 16 bases spanning the gap. The CDR3 loop is CASGLSTGGVDYGYTF. CDR3 nucleotide sequence: TGTGCTAGTGGTTTGTCCACCGGGGGTGTTGACTATGGCTACACCTTC.

The chain combines TRBV18 with TRBJ1-5; 8 nucleotides align to TRBD1. CDR3 length equals 16 residues. The germline gives CDR1 KGHSH, CDR2 LQKENI. J gave up 6 bases and V 3 bases, and 10 bases lay outside the gene matches. CDR3 loop: CASSPTSDRASQPQHF. The DNA for the CDR3 is TGTGCCAGCTCACCCACATCGGACAGGGCTAGTCAGCCCCAGCATTTT.

The chain uses TRBV5-4 and TRBJ2-5; 7 bases map to TRBD1. The germline V gene has CDR1 SGHNT and CDR2 YYREEE (reference sequence). CDR3 length equals 14 residues. V lost 3 bases, J lost 5 bases, and 7 bases stayed unmatched. CDR3 loop: CASSSQTGYETQYF. The DNA for the CDR3 is TGTGCCAGCAGCTCTCAGACAGGGTACGAGACCCAGTACTTC.

V and J are TRBV5-4 and TRBJ2-2; 8 positions match TRBD1. The CDR3 is made up of 15 amino acids. The V gene's germline CDR1 is SGHNT and CDR2 YYREEE (reference sequence). The V gene end was trimmed by 0 bases and the J gene end by 6 bases; junction bases not matched to a gene: 4. DNA for the CDR3: TGTGCCAGCAGCTTGGCCAGGGGGCAGGCCGGGGAGCTGTTTTTT. It specifies CASSLARGQAGELFF.

On this clone itself: Other DNA sequences of this sample code for an identical CDR3. The chain couples TRBV7-2 to TRBJ2-1; D gene ambiguous. V lost 5 bases, J lost 7 bases, and 9 bases lay in between. The CDR3 extends over 12 amino acids. Germline assignment: CDR1 SGHTA and CDR2 FQGNSA. Written as DNA, the CDR3 is TGTGCCAGCAGCCTAGACCTGAATGAGCAGTTCTTC. This translates into CASSLDLNEQFF.

This clone was seen once. The same CDR3 can be traced to other DNA sequences in this sample. The V and J genes are TRBV9 and TRBJ2-3; 8 bases are a match to TRBD2. Germline lookup yields CDR1 SGDLS and CDR2 YYNGEE. V dropped 0 bases and J dropped 1; count of bases not matched to a gene: 4. This CDR3 is built from 16 residues. In DNA, the CDR3 is TGTGCCAGCAGCGTAGCAGGGACTAGGGGCACAGATACGCAGTATTTT. Protein: CASSVAGTRGTDTQYF. Based on the CDR3 plus reference TRBV9 and TRBJ2-3, the full variable domain is DSGVTQTPKHLITATGQRVTLRCSPRSGDLSVYWYQQSLDQGLQFLIQYYNGEERAKGNILERFSAQQFPDLHSELNLSSLELGDSALYFCASSVAGTRGTDTQYFGPGTRLTVL.

This sequence joins TRBV25-1 and TRBJ2-2, with TRBD1 as a possible D gene (6 bases). The CDR3 runs 13 residues. Germline V lookup: CDR1 MGHDK, CDR2 SYGVNS. V shed 4 bases and J shed 9 bases, with 12 bases lying between them. CDR3 sequence (DNA): TGTGCCAGCAGTGTCAGGGGTATGCGGGAGCTGTTTTTT. Translating gives CASSVRGMRELFF.

With respect to this clone: This same CDR3 is encoded by further DNA sequences in the sample. The rearrangement uses TRBV9 and TRBJ1-4, with no clear D. V lost 1 base, J lost 0 bases, and 4 bases lay in between. This CDR3 is built from 14 residues. Germline CDR1 reads SGDLS; CDR2 reads YYNGEE. CDR3 nucleotide sequence: TGTGCCAGCAGCGTACAAGCAACTAATGAAAAACTGTTTTTT. Protein: CASSVQATNEKLFF.

This rearrangement joins TRBV30 to TRBJ2-2; 11 bases fit TRBD2. CDR1 is GTSNPN and CDR2 is SVGIG in the germline V gene (reference sequence). The CDR3 spans 16 residues. The junction had 8 bases not matched to a gene; V was cut back by 0 bases and J by 8 bases. The CDR3 protein is CAWSVRLAGGGGELFF. Here the CDR3 DNA reads TGTGCCTGGAGTGTACGGCTAGCGGGAGGAGGTGGGGAGCTGTTTTTT.

This chain uses TRBV4-2 with TRBJ2-2; D gene uncertain. CDR3 size: 12 residues. Germline CDR1 and CDR2: LGHNA and YNFKEQ. Trimming took 0 bases from V and 7 from J, leaving 3 bases between them. The CDR3 is CASSQESGELFF. CDR3 nucleotides: TGTGCCAGCAGCCAAGAGAGCGGGGAGCTGTTTTTT.

V gene TRBV10-3 combines with J gene TRBJ1-3, with TRBD1 matching over 12 bases. Germline CDR1 ENHRY, CDR2 SYGVKD. The CDR3 length is 16 residues. J was trimmed by 4 bases and V by 5 bases; bases with no gene match: 6. The CDR3 region is CAISPGTGGAGNTIYF. CDR3 nucleotide sequence: TGTGCCATCAGTCCCGGGACAGGGGGCGCCGGAAACACCATATATTTT.

CDR3 in DNA: TGTGCCTGGAGTGGCGGAGCCCCCGCGGGGATTCAGTACTTC. It is translated as CAWSGGAPAGIQYF. The chain employs TRBV30 and TRBJ2-4; weak D call: TRBD2 (6 bases). The CDR3 runs to 14 residues. Between the trimmed V and J ends, which lost 1 base and 10 bases, there was a span of 17 bases. CDR1 GTSNPN and CDR2 SVGIG come from the germline V gene (reference sequence).

Points on this clone: This specimen includes other DNA sequences encoding the same CDR3. The chain carries TRBV18 and TRBJ1-1; 7 bases fit TRBD1. CDR3 size: 15 residues. Trimming removed 3 bases from V and 1 base from J; junction bases left unmatched: 5. CDR1 KGHSH and CDR2 LQKENI come from the germline V gene. In DNA form, the CDR3 reads TGTGCCAGCTCACCCCGACAGGGTGAGAACACTGAAGCTTTCTTT. Its protein product is CASSPRQGENTEAFF.

The J gene is TRBJ2-5, the V gene TRBV7-8; TRBD1 might be the D (6 bases). CDR3 length equals 11 residues. Trimming cost V 5 bases and J 14 bases, with 15 bases left between them. Germline V CDR1 and CDR2: SGHVS, FQNEAQ. The CDR3 region is CASSPQGLSYF. The CDR3, as DNA: TGTGCCAGCAGCCCACAGGGCCTTTCCTACTTC.